The 17 T cell receptor beta chains presented below share a single source sample, sequenced in a study of quantifying T cell responses using KT2 cells. The wider study: cDNA was made from DNase-treated RNA using alpha and beta constant primers.

The cDNA 3' end received a ligated oligonucleotide with a UMI. The first PCR ran around 4 cycles with an equimolar RC1.1 and RC1.2 beta primer mix. TCRdb re-called the UMI-ligation and nested PCR reads with MiXCR, one entry per CDR3 protein. This sample has approximately 54,000 distinct CDR3 sequences; under 14% occur once, and the top ten carry over 9.5%. The specimen was PBMCs spiked with cells of the T cell clone KT2. These receptors all come from a human donor.

This clonotype was seen repeatedly, ten times or more. V and J are TRBV28 and TRBJ1-2; a weak D match, TRBD1 (5 bases). CDR3 size: 13 residues. Trimming removed 8 bases from V and 11 bases from J, with 21 bases in between. The germline V gene encodes CDR1 MDHEN and CDR2 SYDVKM. In DNA, the CDR3 is TGTGCCAGCGGGACGTTGGACATCCCCCCATACACCTTC. This codes for CASGTLDIPPYTF.

V and J are TRBV11-1 and TRBJ1-1; maybe TRBD1 (6 bases). Germline V gene sequence: CDR1 SGHAT, CDR2 FQDESV (reference sequence). With 5 bases removed from V and 2 bases from J, the gap between germline ends came to 18 bases. This CDR3 is 16 amino acids long. CDR3 sequence reads: CASSPTRTALNTEAFF. The DNA for the CDR3 is TGTGCCAGCAGCCCCACCCGGACAGCCTTAAACACTGAAGCTTTCTTT.

The V gene is TRBV21-1, the J gene TRBJ1-2; TRBD1, the table's D call, was not compared with the DNA. TRBV21-1 is classified as a pseudogene. This CDR3 has 14 amino acids. CDR3 protein: CASSKVGGTYGYTF. In nucleotides, the CDR3 is TGTGCCAGCAGCAAAGTTGGGGGGACCTATGGCTACACCTTC.

This clonotype was seen a handful of times. The chain is built from TRBV5-5 and TRBJ2-7; a possible D gene is TRBD2 (5 bases). With 4 bases removed from V and 4 bases from J, the gap between germline ends came to 12 bases. Germline lookup yields CDR1 SGHKS and CDR2 YYEKEE (reference sequence). This CDR3 region has 13 residues. The CDR3 region has the DNA TGTGCCAGCAGCCCGTCGACGGGATACGAGCAGTACTTC. Translation: CASSPSTGYEQYF.

This clonotype was counted between two and nine times. The rearrangement uses TRBV7-3 and TRBJ2-1, with D possibly TRBD2 on 6 matching bases. This CDR3 comprises 13 residues. Trimming removed 5 bases at V and 16 bases at J, with 21 bases between. Germline V CDR1 and CDR2: SGHTA, FQGTGA. The CDR3 sequence: CASSPSGVGEEFF. DNA for the CDR3: TGTGCCAGCAGCCCCTCGGGGGTGGGGGAGGAATTCTTC.

This clonotype was seen a few times. V is TRBV9 and J is TRBJ1-1; D gene uncertain. Between the trimmed V and J ends, which lost 0 bases and 4 bases, there was a span of 7 bases. CDR1 is SGDLS and CDR2 is YYNGEE in the germline V gene. CDR3 length: 13 amino acids. CDR3 region: CASSVGGPTEAFF. The CDR3 nucleotides read TGTGCCAGCAGCGTAGGGGGTCCCACTGAAGCTTTCTTT.

This clonotype has a count of ten or more. This sequence joins TRBV29-1 and TRBJ2-5, with D tentatively TRBD1 or TRBD2 (5 bases each). The germline CDR1 and CDR2 sequences are SQVTM and ANQGSEA. V lost 7 bases and J lost 3, with 15 bases in between. This CDR3 is built from 13 residues. CDR3 protein: CSASRGPEETQYF. In nucleotides, the CDR3 is TGCAGCGCCTCGAGGGGACCCGAAGAGACCCAGTACTTC.

In this sample, this clonotype turned up many times. V usage is TRBV29-1 and J usage is TRBJ2-5, with 12 bases identical to TRBD2. The CDR3 has 15 amino acids. The ends lost 2 bases at V and 4 bases at J; junction bases unmatched: 5. Looked up from germline, CDR1 is SQVTM and CDR2 is ANQGSEA. This CDR3 is CSVESSGGARETQYF. The CDR3 region has the DNA TGCAGCGTTGAATCTAGCGGGGGGGCCAGAGAGACCCAGTACTTC.

This clonotype was counted ten times or more. The rearrangement links TRBV20-1 to TRBJ2-1, with no clear D. Germline V gives CDR1 DFQATT, CDR2 SNEGSKA (reference sequence). This CDR3 is built from 13 residues. V lost 3 bases and J 5 bases, leaving 11 bases between the germline ends. The DNA for the CDR3 is TGCAGTGCTAGTGAGCGATACAACAATGAGCAGTTCTTC. Translation: CSASERYNNEQFF.

The genes are TRBV5-1 and TRBJ2-5; 8 bases agree with TRBD2. Per the germline V gene, CDR1 is SGHRS and CDR2 is YFSETQ. V trimming: 2 bases; J trimming: 2 bases; junction bases outside the gene matches: 2. This CDR3 is built from 14 residues. Here the CDR3 DNA reads TGCGCCAGCAGCTTAGCGGGAGCTCAAGAGACCCAGTACTTC. This sequence encodes CASSLAGAQETQYF. Looking up the rest from reference TRBV5-1 and TRBJ2-5 gives the full variable domain: KAGVTQTPRYLIKTRGQQVTLSCSPISGHRSVSWYQQTPGQGLQFLFEYFSETQRNKGNFPGRFSGRQFSNSRSEMNVSTLELGDSALYLCASSLAGAQETQYFGPGTRLLVL.

This clonotype was detected many times. The V and J genes are TRBV30 and TRBJ2-1; 10 bases match TRBD2. The J segment lost 8 bases and the V segment lost 6 bases, leaving 7 bases of the junction unmatched. This CDR3 has 13 residues. The germline CDR1 and CDR2 sequences are GTSNPN and SVGIG (reference sequence). The CDR3 here is CACGAGGPDEQFF. CDR3 in DNA: TGTGCCTGCGGAGCGGGGGGGCCAGATGAGCAGTTCTTC.

The chain links TRBV5-1 to TRBJ1-3; 10 bases map to TRBD1. Germline CDR1 is SGHRS and CDR2 is YFSETQ. J was trimmed by 4 bases and V by 4 bases; bases with no gene match: 8. CDR3 length: 16 residues. CDR3 region: CASSTTGQGIGNTIYF. The DNA of the CDR3 is TGCGCCAGCAGCACTACGGGACAGGGGATCGGAAACACCATATATTTT.

This clonotype was observed many times. The chain links TRBV11-3 to TRBJ1-1; the D gene is possibly TRBD1 (5 bases). The V end lost 5 bases, the J end lost 3 bases, and 13 bases lay between the germline ends. This CDR3 spans 14 amino acids. The V gene's germline CDR1 is SGHNT and CDR2 YENEEA. The CDR3 here is CASSPRATDTEAFF. CDR3 sequence (DNA): TGTGCCAGCAGCCCCAGGGCTACCGACACTGAAGCTTTCTTT.

V is TRBV12-3 or TRBV12-4 and J is TRBJ2-2, with D possibly being TRBD1 (5 bases). The CDR3 is 14 amino acids. Trimming took 5 bases from V and 6 from J, leaving 13 bases between them. As DNA, the CDR3 is TGTGCCAGCAGTCGTGCTCAGGGTTCCGGGGAGCTGTTTTTT. Translated, it gives CASSRAQGSGELFF.

The chain has TRBV6-5 and TRBJ2-2, with TRBD2 matching 14 bases. The V and J ends lost 0 bases and 6 bases, in that order; junction bases with no gene match: 0. CDR1 is MNHEY, CDR2 SVGAGI, per germline. This CDR3 region has 16 residues. CDR3 in amino acids: CASSYSTSGGAGELFF. The CDR3 bases are TGTGCCAGCAGTTACTCGACTAGCGGGGGGGCCGGGGAGCTGTTTTTT.

The rearrangement joins TRBV6-5 to TRBJ1-1; tentative D call: TRBD1 (6 bases). Deletions cut 0 bases from V and 5 bases from J, with 13 bases between. This CDR3 has 15 amino acids. The germline V gene encodes CDR1 MNHEY and CDR2 SVGAGI. The CDR3 coding sequence is TGTGCCAGCAGTTACTCTCCAGGGGCGCTTACTGAAGCTTTCTTT. Amino acids: CASSYSPGALTEAFF.

This rearrangement joins TRBV20-1 to TRBJ1-1; TRBD1 matches 8 bases. Germline loops: CDR1 DFQATT, CDR2 SNEGSKA (reference sequence). This CDR3 spans 14 amino acids. Trimming removed 3 bases from V and 3 bases from J; junction bases left unmatched: 6. CDR3 residues: CSARAGGADTEAFF. Written as DNA, the CDR3 is TGCAGTGCTAGGGCAGGGGGCGCAGACACTGAAGCTTTCTTT.